Listed here is a single T cell receptor (beta chain). The data originate from a study of response to subunit inactivated influenza vaccine. TCRdb called the RT-PCR reads again in MiXCR, with one record for every CDR3 protein. This repertoire shows 500,000 to 600,000 distinct CDR3 sequences, about 7.6% found once; its top ten account for 13%. Germline V gives CDR1 MGHRA, CDR2 YSYEKL. V lost 1 base, J lost 3 bases, and 7 bases stayed unmatched. CDR3 length: 16 residues. The sequencing used PBMCs from blood, collected roughly 24 months after vaccination. V and J are TRBV4-1 and TRBJ2-3; 7 positions agree with TRBD2. This receptor was taken from a man aged 50 to 69 who received an inactivated influenza vaccine. DNA for the CDR3: TGCGCCAGCAGCCAAGCGCCAGCGGGGACGACAGATACGCAGTATTTT. Residues: CASSQAPAGTTDTQYF.